These T cell receptor beta chains were read from a single sample in a study of blood T cell repertoires in COVID-19. TCRdb's table, derived via immunoSEQ multiplex PCR, lists solely in-frame clones and lacks some. The sample carries fewer than 250,000 clones, around 90% recorded once. Sequenced input: peripheral blood. The receptors stem from a human donor in a cohort sampled during active COVID-19. The conserved cysteine and the conserved F or W are not part of the CDR3 here.

j_gene: TRBJ1-3; v_gene: TRBV3-1/TRBV3-2; CDR3aa: ASSHLSFRSSGNTIY
j_gene: TRBJ2-7; v_gene: TRBV28; CDR3aa: ASSPSQIEQY
j_gene: TRBJ2-7; v_gene: TRBV19; CDR3aa: ASSIIWAPRGSTSYEQY
j_gene: TRBJ2-6; v_gene: TRBV9; CDR3aa: ASSVGRGGSGANVLT
j_gene: TRBJ2-7; v_gene: TRBV2; CDR3aa: ASRRTGLGGEQY
j_gene: TRBJ1-4; v_gene: TRBV5-1; CDR3aa: ASKRGPTNEKLF
j_gene: TRBJ1-2; v_gene: TRBV15; CDR3aa: ATSRGGRLVDGYT
j_gene: TRBJ1-2; v_gene: TRBV14; CDR3aa: ASSQDRGWVCYGYT
j_gene: TRBJ1-1; v_gene: TRBV20-1; CDR3aa: SASGRAVRTEAF
j_gene: TRBJ2-1; v_gene: TRBV9; CDR3aa: ASSVSGGTSYNEQF